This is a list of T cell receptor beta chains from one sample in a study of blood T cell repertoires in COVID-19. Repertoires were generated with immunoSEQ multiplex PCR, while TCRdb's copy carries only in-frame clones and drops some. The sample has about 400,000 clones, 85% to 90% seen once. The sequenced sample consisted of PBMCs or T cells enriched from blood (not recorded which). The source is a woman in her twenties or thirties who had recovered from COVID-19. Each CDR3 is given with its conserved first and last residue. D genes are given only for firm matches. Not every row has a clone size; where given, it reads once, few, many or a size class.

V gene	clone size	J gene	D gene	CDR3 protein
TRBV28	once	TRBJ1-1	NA	CASRRTELEAFF
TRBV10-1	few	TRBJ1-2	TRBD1	CASSERVYRTGFGLGLSYGYTF
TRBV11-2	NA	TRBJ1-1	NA	CASSSQVFLTEAFF
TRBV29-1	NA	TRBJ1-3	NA	CSGRGEPGNTIYF
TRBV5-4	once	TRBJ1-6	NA	CASSSDTGLNSPLHF
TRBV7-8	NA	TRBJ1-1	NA	CASTIGPRVIPEAFF
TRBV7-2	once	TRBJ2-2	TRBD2	CASSLASGKNTGELFF
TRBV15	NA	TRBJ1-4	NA	CATSRAQGGTNEKLFF
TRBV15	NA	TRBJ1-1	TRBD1	CATRRQGNTEAFF
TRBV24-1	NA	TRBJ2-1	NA	CATSDWAGEQFF
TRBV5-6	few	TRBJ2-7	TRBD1	CASSFPDRDHEQYF
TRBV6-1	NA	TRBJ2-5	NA	CASSDRGETQYF
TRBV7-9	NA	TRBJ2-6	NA	CASSFRDTSGANVLTF
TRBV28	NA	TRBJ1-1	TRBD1	CASILYRGNTEAFF
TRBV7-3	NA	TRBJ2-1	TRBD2	CASSLGVGSGSSYNEQFF
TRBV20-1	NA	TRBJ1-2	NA	CSARSGLGYTF